Following are 26 T cell receptor beta chains from one sample sequenced in a study of blood T cell repertoires in COVID-19. TCRdb keeps only in-frame clones here, not all; method: immunoSEQ multiplex PCR. The sample lists around 100,000 clones; roughly four fifths were seen once. The sequenced sample was peripheral blood. The receptors come from an older man with active or convalescent COVID-19.

CDR3: CASSPRGLAGNTIYF. The CDR3, as DNA: TGTGCCAGCTCACCCCGGGGTTTGGCTGGAAACACCATATATTTT. This chain uses TRBV18 with TRBJ1-3; D unclear. The germline V and J ends were trimmed by 3 bases and 2 bases, with 11 bases remaining between them. Germline V gene data show CDR1 as KGHSH and CDR2 as LQKENI. The CDR3 has 15 amino acids.

This chain connects TRBV5-1 to TRBJ2-3, with 11 bases fitting TRBD2. This CDR3 has 17 amino acids. Germline V gene data show CDR1 as SGHRS and CDR2 as YFSETQ. V lost 0 bases, J lost 6 bases, and 9 bases stayed unmatched. The CDR3, as DNA: TGCGCCAGCAGCTTGGATATTAGCGGGGGGGCCTCGGATACGCAGTATTTT. Protein sequence: CASSLDISGGASDTQYF. Based on the CDR3 plus reference TRBV5-1 and TRBJ2-3, the full variable domain is KAGVTQTPRYLIKTRGQQVTLSCSPISGHRSVSWYQQTPGQGLQFLFEYFSETQRNKGNFPGRFSGRQFSNSRSEMNVSTLELGDSALYLCASSLDISGGASDTQYFGPGTRLTVL.

This chain connects TRBV4-1 to TRBJ2-5; 9 nucleotides match TRBD1. The CDR3 has 17 amino acids. V shed 3 bases, J shed 0 bases, and the junction held 8 bases outside the gene matches. Germline CDR1 is MGHRA and CDR2 is YSYEKL. Here the CDR3 reads CASSHRTGAFYQETQYF. The CDR3 DNA is TGCGCCAGCAGCCACCGGACAGGGGCCTTCTACCAAGAGACCCAGTACTTC.

This clone showed up just a few times. The chain links TRBV28 to TRBJ2-7, with 9 nucleotides matching TRBD2. Germline-derived CDR1 and CDR2 are MDHEN and SYDVKM. The CDR3 has 14 amino acids. V trimming: 1 base; J trimming: 6 bases; junction bases outside the gene matches: 4. The DNA for the CDR3 is TGTGCCAGCAGTTTATTGGCGGGAGGGAGCGAGCAGTACTTC. It codes for CASSLLAGGSEQYF.

This sequence joins TRBV6-1 and TRBJ1-6; 7 bases agree with TRBD1. This CDR3 region has 14 residues. Trimming removed 3 bases from V and 5 bases from J; junction bases left unmatched: 1. In germline, CDR1 is MNHNS, CDR2 SASEGT. DNA for the CDR3: TGTGCCAGCAGTGAGGGGACAGATAATTCACCCCTCCACTTT. It encodes CASSEGTDNSPLHF.

This clone was seen a handful of times. The rearrangement links TRBV27 to TRBJ1-2; 9 bases align to TRBD1. Trimming at V came to 5 bases and at J to 7 bases, leaving 5 bases not matched to a gene. CDR1 and CDR2 (germline): MNHEY, SMNVEV (reference sequence). This CDR3 is 13 amino acids long. The CDR3 nucleotides read TGTGCCAGCAGTCCCACAGGGGGCCGTGGCTACACCTTC. Translating it yields CASSPTGGRGYTF.

This chain joins TRBV7-2 and TRBJ1-1, with D uncertain. The V end was cut by 5 bases, the J end by 5 bases, with 15 bases between. This CDR3 spans 14 amino acids. In germline, CDR1 is SGHTA, CDR2 FQGNSA. CDR3 amino acids: CASSPRVGETEAFF. The CDR3 region has the DNA TGTGCCAGCAGCCCTCGGGTGGGAGAGACTGAAGCTTTCTTT.

This clone was seen a few times. The chain couples TRBV10-1 to TRBJ2-2; D is uncertain. Between the trimmed V and J ends, which lost 6 bases and 7 bases, there was a span of 9 bases. This CDR3 region has 12 residues. Germline lookup yields CDR1 WNHNN and CDR2 SYGVQD (reference sequence). CDR3 in amino acids: CASSSTGGELFF. In DNA form, the CDR3 reads TGCGCCAGCAGCTCTACGGGCGGGGAGCTGTTTTTT.

This sequence joins TRBV9 and TRBJ1-2; tentatively, D is TRBD1 (5 bases). V shed 2 bases and J shed 0 bases, with 14 bases lying between them. Germline V gives CDR1 SGDLS, CDR2 YYNGEE. CDR3 length: 16 residues. This CDR3 reads CASSVRGEGANYGYTF. The CDR3 DNA sequence: TGTGCCAGCAGCGTGCGAGGGGAGGGTGCTAACTATGGCTACACCTTC.

In its sample, this clone was seen a few times. This chain links TRBV27 with TRBJ1-2; no reliable D call. The CDR3 has 13 residues. Per the germline V gene, CDR1 is MNHEY and CDR2 is SMNVEV (reference sequence). V was clipped by 4 bases and J by 8 bases, with 14 bases between them. CDR3 region: CASSSGRLSGYTF. The CDR3 DNA sequence: TGTGCCAGCAGTTCAGGCAGGTTGAGCGGCTACACCTTC.

The gene calls are TRBV5-1 and TRBJ1-2; D gene unclear. Germline CDR1 SGHRS, CDR2 YFSETQ. The CDR3 has 14 amino acids. V lost 2 bases and J lost 4, with 12 bases in between. CDR3 sequence (DNA): TGCGCCAGCAGCTTCGTTCTGGGGAGCTATGGCTACACCTTC. This codes for CASSFVLGSYGYTF.

V gene TRBV7-2 combines with J gene TRBJ1-6; 8 positions agree with TRBD1. V lost 5 bases and J lost 4; bases outside the gene matches: 7. The V gene's germline CDR1 is SGHTA and CDR2 FQGNSA. This CDR3 contains 16 residues. The chain's CDR3 is CASSLNTGGYNSPLHF. CDR3 sequence (DNA): TGTGCCAGCAGCCTTAATACAGGGGGGTATAATTCACCCCTCCACTTT.

The chain couples TRBV3-1 (or the pseudogene TRBV3-2) to TRBJ1-2; D is ambiguous. Germline values: CDR1 LGHDT, CDR2 YNNKEL (reference sequence). Trimming pared 4 bases from V and 4 bases from J, leaving 16 bases between. There are 15 residues in the CDR3. CDR3 in amino acids: CASSLRLSGFYGYTF. The DNA of the CDR3 is TGTGCCAGCAGCCTCCGACTTAGCGGGTTCTATGGCTACACCTTC.

The chain has TRBV6-5 and TRBJ2-1; D possibly corresponds to TRBD1 (5 bases). Germline CDR1 is MNHEY and CDR2 is SVGAGI. V was pared by 7 bases and J by 0 bases, with 10 bases between. This CDR3 region has 14 residues. DNA of the CDR3: TGTGCCAGCATCACAGGTATCTCCTACAATGAGCAGTTCTTC. This sequence encodes CASITGISYNEQFF.

The chain joins TRBV6-5 to TRBJ1-5; perhaps TRBD1 as D (6 bases). The germline V and J ends were trimmed by 8 bases and 6 bases, with 20 bases remaining between them. Per germline, CDR1 MNHEY and CDR2 SVGAGI. The CDR3 has 15 amino acids. The CDR3 DNA sequence: TGTGCCAGCCTCAAGGGGGGGGCGGAGGGTCAGCCCCAGCATTTT. Translating gives CASLKGGAEGQPQHF.

This clone was detected once. The gene calls are TRBV7-9 and TRBJ2-3; D ambiguous. This CDR3 contains 15 residues. V was cut by 2 bases and J by 2 bases, with 11 bases left in between. Germline V gene data show CDR1 as SEHNR and CDR2 as FQNEAQ (reference sequence). The CDR3 is CASSLLLLYTDTQYF. The CDR3 nucleotides are TGTGCCAGCAGCTTACTATTGCTCTACACAGATACGCAGTATTTT.

This clone turned up a few times. The J gene is TRBJ1-1, the V gene TRBV30; 7 positions match TRBD1. This CDR3 comprises 13 residues. Trimming at V came to 3 bases and at J to 0 bases, leaving 1 base not matched to a gene. Germline-derived CDR1 and CDR2 are GTSNPN and SVGIG (reference sequence). The CDR3 nucleotides read TGTGCCTGGAGGGGACAGCTGAACACTGAAGCTTTCTTT. This encodes CAWRGQLNTEAFF.

The count of this clone is one. The rearrangement links TRBV19 to TRBJ1-5; TRBD1 aligns across 7 bases. V was clipped by 4 bases and J by 4 bases; unmatched bases: 1. There are 13 residues in the CDR3. From germline, CDR1 is LNHDA and CDR2 SQIVND (reference sequence). CDR3 residues: CASSKQGNQPQHF. CDR3 bases: TGTGCCAGTAGTAAACAGGGGAATCAGCCCCAGCATTTT.

The chain is built from TRBV11-2 and TRBJ2-3; 9 bases map to TRBD2. V gave up 1 base and J gave up 3 bases; unmatched junction bases: 5. The CDR3 length is 16 residues. Germline V gene lookup returns CDR1 SGHAT and CDR2 FQNNGV. The CDR3 DNA is TGTGCCAGCAGCTTAGTTGGCGGGGGGGCTACAGATACGCAGTATTTT. This sequence encodes CASSLVGGGATDTQYF.

V usage is TRBV5-1 and J usage is TRBJ2-1; D is ambiguous. Germline assignment: CDR1 SGHRS and CDR2 YFSETQ. The V gene lost 1 base and the J gene lost 6 bases, with 11 bases spanning the gap. CDR3 length: 14 residues. CDR3 residues: CASSLNPRGNEQFF. The CDR3 bases are TGCGCCAGCAGCTTGAACCCCAGAGGCAATGAGCAGTTCTTC.

This clone has a single count. The V call is TRBV7-9, the J call TRBJ1-1; no clear D. CDR1 is SEHNR and CDR2 is FQNEAQ in the germline V gene (reference sequence). V was trimmed by 6 bases and J by 3 bases, leaving 14 bases between them. This CDR3 spans 14 amino acids. CDR3 DNA sequence: TGTGCCAGCAGGCTCCAGGACGGGGACACTGAAGCTTTCTTT. Protein sequence: CASRLQDGDTEAFF. Variable domain in full (rest from reference TRBV7-9 and TRBJ1-1): DTGVSQNPRHKITKRGQNVTFRCDPISEHNRLYWYRQTLGQGPEFLTYFQNEAQLEKSRLLSDRFSAERPKGSFSTLEIQRTEQGDSAMYLCASRLQDGDTEAFFGQGTRLTVV.

The chain employs TRBV30 and TRBJ1-3; 8 bases are a match to TRBD1. Trimming took 2 bases from V and 1 from J; bases not matched to a gene: 7. Germline CDR1 is GTSNPN and CDR2 is SVGIG (reference sequence). This CDR3 has 16 amino acids. CDR3 loop: CAWSPVWTGSGNTIYF. CDR3 DNA sequence: TGTGCCTGGAGTCCCGTTTGGACAGGGTCTGGAAACACCATATATTTT.

This chain joins TRBV28 and TRBJ2-7; D unclear. Trimming removed 3 bases from V and 2 bases from J, with 14 bases in between. This CDR3 region has 15 residues. Germline lookup yields CDR1 MDHEN and CDR2 SYDVKM. The DNA for the CDR3 is TGTGCCAGCAGTTTTGATGGCTTGCGGCCCTACGAGCAGTACTTC. Its protein product is CASSFDGLRPYEQYF.

The chain has TRBV20-1 and TRBJ1-1; no clear D gene. V gave up 4 bases and J gave up 3 bases, with 6 bases separating them. This CDR3 spans 11 amino acids. Germline V gene sequence: CDR1 DFQATT, CDR2 SNEGSKA (reference sequence). The CDR3 loop is CSAIPDTEAFF. The DNA for the CDR3 is TGCAGTGCTATCCCCGACACTGAAGCTTTCTTT.

This clone was detected once. The V and J genes are TRBV7-7 and TRBJ1-6; possibly TRBD1 for D (5 bases). Trimming shortened V by 3 bases and J by 0 bases, and 12 bases separated the two germline ends. The CDR3 runs 17 residues. In germline, CDR1 is SSHAT, CDR2 FNYEAQ (reference sequence). The CDR3 loop is CASSLGLLSSYNSPLHF. The CDR3 DNA reads TGTGCCAGCAGCTTGGGGCTTCTGAGCTCCTATAATTCACCCCTCCACTTT.

This clone was detected a few times. The gene calls are TRBV3-1 (or the pseudogene TRBV3-2) and TRBJ1-2; TRBD1 matches at 8 bases. The CDR3 is made up of 15 amino acids. V dropped 3 bases and J dropped 5; count of bases not matched to a gene: 8. CDR1 and CDR2 (germline): LGHDT, YNNKEL (reference sequence). In DNA form, the CDR3 reads TGTGCCAGCAGCCACCTCGACAGGGGACAGTATGGCTACACCTTC. It specifies CASSHLDRGQYGYTF.